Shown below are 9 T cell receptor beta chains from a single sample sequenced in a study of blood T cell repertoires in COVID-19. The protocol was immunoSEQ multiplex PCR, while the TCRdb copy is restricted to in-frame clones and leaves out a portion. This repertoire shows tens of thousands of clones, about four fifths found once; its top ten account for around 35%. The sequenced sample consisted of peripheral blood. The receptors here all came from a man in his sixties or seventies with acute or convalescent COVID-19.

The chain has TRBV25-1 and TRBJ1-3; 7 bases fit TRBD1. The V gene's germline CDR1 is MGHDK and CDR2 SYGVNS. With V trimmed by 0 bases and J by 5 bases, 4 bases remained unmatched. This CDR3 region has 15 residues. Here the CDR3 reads CASSEYGTARNTIYF. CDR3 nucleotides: TGTGCCAGCAGTGAATATGGGACAGCTCGAAACACCATATATTTT.

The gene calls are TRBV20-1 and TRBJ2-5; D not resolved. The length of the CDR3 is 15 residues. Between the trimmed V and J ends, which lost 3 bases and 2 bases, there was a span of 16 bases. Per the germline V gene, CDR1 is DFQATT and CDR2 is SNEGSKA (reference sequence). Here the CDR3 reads CSASSISGRQETQYF. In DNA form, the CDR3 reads TGCAGTGCTAGTTCGATTTCAGGCCGACAAGAGACCCAGTACTTC.

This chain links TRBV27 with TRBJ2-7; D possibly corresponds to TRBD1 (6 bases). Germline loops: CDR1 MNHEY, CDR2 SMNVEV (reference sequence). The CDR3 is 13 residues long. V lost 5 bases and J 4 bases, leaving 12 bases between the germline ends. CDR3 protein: CASSPDSGYEQYF. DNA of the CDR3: TGTGCCAGCAGTCCGGACAGTGGGTACGAGCAGTACTTC.

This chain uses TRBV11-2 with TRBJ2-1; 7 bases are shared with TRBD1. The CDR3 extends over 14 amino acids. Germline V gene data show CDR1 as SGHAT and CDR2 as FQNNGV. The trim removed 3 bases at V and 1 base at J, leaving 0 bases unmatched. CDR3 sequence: CASSFRGSYNEQFF. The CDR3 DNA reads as TGTGCCAGCAGCTTCAGGGGGTCCTACAATGAGCAGTTCTTC.

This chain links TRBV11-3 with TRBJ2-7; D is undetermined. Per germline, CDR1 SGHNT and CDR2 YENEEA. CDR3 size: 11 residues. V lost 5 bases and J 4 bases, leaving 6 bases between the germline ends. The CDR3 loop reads CASSPVYEQYF. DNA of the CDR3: TGTGCCAGCAGCCCGGTATACGAGCAGTACTTC.

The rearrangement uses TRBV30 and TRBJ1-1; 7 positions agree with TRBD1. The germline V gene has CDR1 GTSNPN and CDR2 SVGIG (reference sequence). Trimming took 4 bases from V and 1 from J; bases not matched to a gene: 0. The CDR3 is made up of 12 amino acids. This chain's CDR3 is CAWNRGNTEAFF. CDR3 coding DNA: TGTGCCTGGAACAGGGGGAACACTGAAGCTTTCTTT.

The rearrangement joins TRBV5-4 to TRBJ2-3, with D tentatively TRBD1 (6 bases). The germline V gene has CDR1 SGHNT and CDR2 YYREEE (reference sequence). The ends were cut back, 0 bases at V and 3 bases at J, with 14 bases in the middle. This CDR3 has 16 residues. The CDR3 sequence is CASSLGGQGPTDTQYF. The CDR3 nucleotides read TGTGCCAGCAGCTTGGGGGGACAAGGTCCAACAGATACGCAGTATTTT.

CDR3 loop: CASSLEAGAADTQYF. The DNA of the CDR3 is TGTGCCAGCAGTTTAGAAGCGGGAGCGGCAGATACGCAGTATTTT. The chain joins TRBV28 to TRBJ2-3; 8 bases agree with TRBD2. CDR3 size: 15 residues. Germline loops: CDR1 MDHEN, CDR2 SYDVKM. V lost 2 bases, J lost 4 bases, and 5 bases stayed unmatched.

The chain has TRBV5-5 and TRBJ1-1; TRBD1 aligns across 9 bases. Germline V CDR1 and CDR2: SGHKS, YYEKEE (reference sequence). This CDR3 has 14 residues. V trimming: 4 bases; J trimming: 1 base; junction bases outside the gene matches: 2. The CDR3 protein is CASSRGQGNTEAFF. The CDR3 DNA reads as TGTGCCAGCAGCAGGGGACAGGGGAACACTGAAGCTTTCTTT.